Below are 10 T cell receptor beta chains sequenced from a single sample in a study of OX40 agonist ivuxolimab in advanced cancers. Sequencing used immunoSEQ multiplex PCR; TCRdb keeps in-frame clones, though not all of them. The sample has more than 70,000 clones, about 90% seen once; the top ten hold around 1.5%. The sequences come from CD4+ or CD8+ T cells sorted from blood, collected in a trial of the OX40 agonist ivuxolimab. The source is an adult with an advanced solid tumor such as melanoma, head and neck, liver or kidney cancer.

This chain joins TRBV11-2 and TRBJ2-7, with TRBD1 as a possible D gene (6 bases). V was shortened by 5 bases and J by 0 bases, with 8 bases between the two germline ends. The CDR3 is 13 amino acids. Per germline, CDR1 SGHAT and CDR2 FQNNGV. The DNA of the CDR3 is TGTGCCAGCAGCCGACAGGTCTCCTACGAGCAGTACTTC. Its translation is CASSRQVSYEQYF.

The gene calls are TRBV2 and TRBJ2-5; maybe TRBD2 (5 bases). Germline V gene data show CDR1 as SNHLY and CDR2 as FYNNEI. V was shortened by 7 bases and J by 5 bases, with 14 bases between the two germline ends. The CDR3 consists of 13 residues. The CDR3 reads CASTLAPGETQYF. CDR3 bases: TGTGCCAGCACTCTGGCCCCGGGGGAGACCCAGTACTTC.

This clone was picked up one time. One junction end disagrees with the germline gene, perhaps due to a read error. This chain connects TRBV7-7 to TRBJ2-5, with 7 positions matching TRBD1. The CDR3 loop spans 13 amino acids. Germline V lookup: CDR1 SSHAT, CDR2 FNYEAQ (reference sequence). This chain's CDR3 is CASSRGQIETQYF. The DNA of the CDR3 is TGTGCTAGCAGCCGGGGACAGATAGAGACCCAGTACTTC. Together with reference TRBV7-7 and TRBJ2-5, the CDR3 gives the full variable domain: GAGVSQSPRYKVTKRGQDVTLRCDPISSHATLYWYQQALGQGPEFLTYFNYEAQPDKSGLPSDRFSAERPEGSISTLTIQRTEQRDSAMYRCASSRGQIETQYFGPGTRLLVL.

V gene TRBV19 combines with J gene TRBJ1-5; D gene unclear. Germline CDR1 reads LNHDA; CDR2 reads SQIVND (reference sequence). The ends were cut back, 5 bases at V and 2 bases at J, with 10 bases in the middle. This CDR3 has 14 amino acids. CDR3 DNA sequence: TGTGCCAGTAGTCGGTTAAATGGCAATCAGCCCCAGCATTTT. Protein product: CASSRLNGNQPQHF.

The V and J genes are TRBV7-9 and TRBJ2-7; a weak D match, TRBD1 (6 bases). CDR3 size: 16 residues. V gave up 3 bases and J gave up 0 bases, with 15 bases separating them. Looked up from germline, CDR1 is SEHNR and CDR2 is FQNEAQ (reference sequence). This chain's CDR3 is CASSFGQGIGSYEQYF. The CDR3 DNA reads TGTGCCAGCAGCTTTGGGCAGGGGATTGGCTCCTACGAGCAGTACTTC.

CDR3 in amino acids: CASSKDKREGRLDTGELFF. CDR3 coding DNA: TGTGCCAGCAGCAAAGACAAGCGGGAGGGCCGATTGGACACCGGGGAGCTGTTTTTT. The gene calls are TRBV21-1 and TRBJ2-2; the table names TRBD2, a call not compared with the DNA. TRBV21-1 is marked as a pseudogene. The CDR3 spans 19 residues.

This rearrangement joins TRBV7-8 to TRBJ1-1; perhaps TRBD1 as D (5 bases). The V gene's germline CDR1 is SGHVS and CDR2 FQNEAQ. The CDR3 contains 14 residues. Trimming pared 5 bases from V and 6 bases from J, leaving 16 bases between. The DNA for the CDR3 is TGTGCCAGCAGCCACGCGGGGGGGTACGCTGAAGCTTTCTTT. It is translated as CASSHAGGYAEAFF.

This chain connects TRBV9 to TRBJ2-3, with a tentative D call TRBD2 (6 bases). The CDR3 consists of 13 residues. CDR1 and CDR2 from the germline V gene are SGDLS and YYNGEE. V was trimmed by 9 bases and J by 0 bases, leaving 11 bases between them. CDR3 bases: TGTGCCACCCAGGGACTGAGCACAGATACGCAGTATTTT. Protein sequence: CATQGLSTDTQYF. The full variable domain, rest sourced from reference TRBV9 and TRBJ2-3, is DSGVTQTPKHLITATGQRVTLRCSPRSGDLSVYWYQQSLDQGLQFLIQYYNGEERAKGNILERFSAQQFPDLHSELNLSSLELGDSALYFCATQGLSTDTQYFGPGTRLTVL.

The chain joins TRBV7-6 to TRBJ2-7; possibly TRBD1 or TRBD2 for D (5 bases each). The germline CDR1 and CDR2 sequences are SGHVS and FNYEAQ. The CDR3 spans 15 residues. With 1 base removed from V and 6 bases from J, the gap between germline ends came to 16 bases. In DNA, the CDR3 is TGTGCCAGCAGCTTAGGGGACCCCAATGGGATCGAGCAGTACTTC. Translated: CASSLGDPNGIEQYF.

This sequence joins TRBV13 and TRBJ2-3, with 8 bases fitting TRBD2. CDR1 and CDR2 (germline): PRHDT, FYEKMQ (reference sequence). CDR3 length equals 15 residues. V was clipped by 4 bases and J by 4 bases; unmatched bases: 7. The CDR3 loop reads CASSYSGLGADTQYF. The CDR3 nucleotides are TGTGCCAGCAGCTACTCGGGACTAGGGGCAGATACGCAGTATTTT. The variable domain in full, with the rest retrieved from reference TRBV13 and TRBJ2-3, is AAGVIQSPRHLIKEKRETATLKCYPIPRHDTVYWYQQGPGQDPQFLISFYEKMQSDKGSIPDRFSAQQFSDYHSELNMSSLELGDSALYFCASSYSGLGADTQYFGPGTRLTVL.